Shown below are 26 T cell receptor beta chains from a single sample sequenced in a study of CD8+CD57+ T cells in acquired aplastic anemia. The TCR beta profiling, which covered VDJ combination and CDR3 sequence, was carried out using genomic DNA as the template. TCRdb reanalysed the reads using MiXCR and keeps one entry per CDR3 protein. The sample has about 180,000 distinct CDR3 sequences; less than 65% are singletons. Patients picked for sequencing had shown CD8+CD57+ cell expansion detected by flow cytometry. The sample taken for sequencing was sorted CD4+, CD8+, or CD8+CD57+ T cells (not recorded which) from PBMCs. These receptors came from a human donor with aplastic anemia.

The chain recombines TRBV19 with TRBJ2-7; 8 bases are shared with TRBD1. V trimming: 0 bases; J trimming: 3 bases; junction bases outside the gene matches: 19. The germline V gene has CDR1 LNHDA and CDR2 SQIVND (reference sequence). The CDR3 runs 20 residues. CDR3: CASSIDLDREMIQLRYEQYF. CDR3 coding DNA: TGTGCCAGTAGTATAGATCTGGACAGGGAAATGATCCAGCTCCGCTACGAGCAGTACTTC.

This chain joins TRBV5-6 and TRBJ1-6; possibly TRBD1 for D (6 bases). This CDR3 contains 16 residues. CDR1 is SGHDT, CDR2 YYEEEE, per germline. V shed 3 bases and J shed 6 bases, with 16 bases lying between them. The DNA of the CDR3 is TGTGCCAGCAGCTCGCAACCGGGACATCTTAATTCACCCCTCCACTTT. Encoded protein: CASSSQPGHLNSPLHF.

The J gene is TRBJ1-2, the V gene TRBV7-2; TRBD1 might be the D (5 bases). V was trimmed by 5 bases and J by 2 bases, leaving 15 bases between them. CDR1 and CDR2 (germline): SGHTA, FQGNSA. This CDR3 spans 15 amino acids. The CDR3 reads CASSPGSGTNYGYTF. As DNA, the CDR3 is TGTGCCAGCAGCCCTGGGTCAGGGACCAACTATGGCTACACCTTC.

The CDR3, as DNA: TGTGCCAGCAGCCCCCAAACCGCGAATGAGCAGTTCTTC. Translated: CASSPQTANEQFF. This chain uses TRBV7-9 with TRBJ2-1; D uncertain. The CDR3 consists of 13 residues. V shed 5 bases and J shed 7 bases, with 12 bases lying between them. From germline, CDR1 is SEHNR and CDR2 FQNEAQ (reference sequence).

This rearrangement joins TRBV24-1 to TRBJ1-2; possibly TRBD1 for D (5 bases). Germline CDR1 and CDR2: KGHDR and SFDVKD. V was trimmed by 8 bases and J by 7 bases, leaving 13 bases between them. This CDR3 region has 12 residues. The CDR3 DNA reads TGTGCCACCACGAGGGGATCGGGTGGCTACACCTTC. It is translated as CATTRGSGGYTF.

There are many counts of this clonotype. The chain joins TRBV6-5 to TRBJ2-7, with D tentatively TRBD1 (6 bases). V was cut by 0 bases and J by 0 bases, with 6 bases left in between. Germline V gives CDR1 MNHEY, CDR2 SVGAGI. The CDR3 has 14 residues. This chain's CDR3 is CASSYSGGSYEQYF. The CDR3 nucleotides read TGTGCCAGCAGTTACTCAGGGGGCTCCTACGAGCAGTACTTC.

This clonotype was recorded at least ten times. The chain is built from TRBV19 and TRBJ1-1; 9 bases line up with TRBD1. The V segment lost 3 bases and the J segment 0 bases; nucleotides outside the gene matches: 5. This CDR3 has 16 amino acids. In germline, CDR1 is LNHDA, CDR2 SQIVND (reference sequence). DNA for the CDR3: TGTGCCAGTAGTATCGGCGGGACAGGGCTGAACACTGAAGCTTTCTTT. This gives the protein CASSIGGTGLNTEAFF.

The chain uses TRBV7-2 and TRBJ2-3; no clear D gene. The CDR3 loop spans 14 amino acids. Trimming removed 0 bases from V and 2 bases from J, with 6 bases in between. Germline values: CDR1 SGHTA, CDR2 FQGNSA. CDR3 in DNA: TGTGCCAGCAGCTTAGCCGTTTTCACAGATACGCAGTATTTT. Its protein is CASSLAVFTDTQYF.

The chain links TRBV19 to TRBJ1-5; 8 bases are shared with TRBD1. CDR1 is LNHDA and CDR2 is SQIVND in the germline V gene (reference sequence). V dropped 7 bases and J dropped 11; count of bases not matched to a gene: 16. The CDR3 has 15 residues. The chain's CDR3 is CASNDRGSTLESQHF. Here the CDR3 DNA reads TGTGCCAGTAATGACAGGGGCAGCACGTTGGAGTCCCAGCATTTT. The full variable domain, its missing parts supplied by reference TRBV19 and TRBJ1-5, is DGGITQSPKYLFRKEGQNVTLSCEQNLNHDAMYWYRQDPGQGLRLIYYSQIVNDFQKGDIAEGYSVSREKKESFPLTVTSAQKNPTAFYLCASNDRGSTLESQHFGDGTRLSIL.

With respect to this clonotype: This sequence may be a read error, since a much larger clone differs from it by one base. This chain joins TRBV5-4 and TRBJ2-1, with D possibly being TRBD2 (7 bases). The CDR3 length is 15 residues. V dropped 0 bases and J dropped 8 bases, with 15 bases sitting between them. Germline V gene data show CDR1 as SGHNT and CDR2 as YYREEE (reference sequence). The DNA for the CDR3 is TGTGCCAGCAGCTTGGAAAGAGGGGGGGGGCATGAGCAGTTCTTC. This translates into CASSLERGGGHEQFF.

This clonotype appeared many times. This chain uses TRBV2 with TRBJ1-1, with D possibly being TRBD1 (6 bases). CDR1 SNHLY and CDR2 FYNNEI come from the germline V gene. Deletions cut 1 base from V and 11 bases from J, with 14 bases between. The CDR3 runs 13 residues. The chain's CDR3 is CASSEVGQPMAFF. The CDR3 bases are TGTGCCAGCAGTGAAGTTGGACAGCCCATGGCTTTCTTT.

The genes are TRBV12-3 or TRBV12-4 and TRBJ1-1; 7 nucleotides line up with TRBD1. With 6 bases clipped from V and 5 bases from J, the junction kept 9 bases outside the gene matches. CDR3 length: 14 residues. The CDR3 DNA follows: TGTGCCAGCAGATCGGACAGGACGAAGACTGAAGCTTTCTTT. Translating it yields CASRSDRTKTEAFF.

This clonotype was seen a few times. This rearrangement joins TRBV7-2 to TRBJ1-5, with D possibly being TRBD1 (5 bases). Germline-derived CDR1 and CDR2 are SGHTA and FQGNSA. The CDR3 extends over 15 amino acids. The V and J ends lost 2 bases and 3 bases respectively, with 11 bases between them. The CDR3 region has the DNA TGTGCCAGCAGCTTACAGGGAGGTTTCAATCAGCCCCAGCATTTT. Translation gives CASSLQGGFNQPQHF.

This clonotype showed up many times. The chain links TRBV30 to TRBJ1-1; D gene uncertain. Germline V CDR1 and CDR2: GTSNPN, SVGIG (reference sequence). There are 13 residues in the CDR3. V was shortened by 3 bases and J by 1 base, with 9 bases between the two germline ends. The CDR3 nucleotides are TGTGCCTGGAGAAGCAGGCCGAACACTGAAGCTTTCTTT. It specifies CAWRSRPNTEAFF.

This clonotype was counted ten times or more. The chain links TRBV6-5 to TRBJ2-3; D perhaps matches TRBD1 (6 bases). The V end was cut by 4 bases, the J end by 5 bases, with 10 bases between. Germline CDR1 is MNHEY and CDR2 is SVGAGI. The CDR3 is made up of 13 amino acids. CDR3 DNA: TGTGCCAGCAGTTCCAGGGGTGGAGATACGCAGTATTTT. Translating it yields CASSSRGGDTQYF.

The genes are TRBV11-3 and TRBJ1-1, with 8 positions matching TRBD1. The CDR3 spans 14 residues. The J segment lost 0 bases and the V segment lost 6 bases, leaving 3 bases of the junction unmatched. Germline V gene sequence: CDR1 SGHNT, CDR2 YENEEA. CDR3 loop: CASSRTGMNTEAFF. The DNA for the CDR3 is TGTGCCAGCAGTAGGACAGGGATGAACACTGAAGCTTTCTTT.

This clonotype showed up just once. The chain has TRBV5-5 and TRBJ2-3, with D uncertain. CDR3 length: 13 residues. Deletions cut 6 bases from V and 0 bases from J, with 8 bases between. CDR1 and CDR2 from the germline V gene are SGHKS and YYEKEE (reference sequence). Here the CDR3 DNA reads TGTGCCAGCACCTCGGTGAGCACAGATACGCAGTATTTT. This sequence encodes CASTSVSTDTQYF.

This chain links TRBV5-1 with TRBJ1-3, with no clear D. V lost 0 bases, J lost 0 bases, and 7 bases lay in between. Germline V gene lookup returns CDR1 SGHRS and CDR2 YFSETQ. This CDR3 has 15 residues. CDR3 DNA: TGCGCCAGCAGCTTGGACATAAACTCTGGAAACACCATATATTTT. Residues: CASSLDINSGNTIYF. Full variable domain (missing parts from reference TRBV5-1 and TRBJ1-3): KAGVTQTPRYLIKTRGQQVTLSCSPISGHRSVSWYQQTPGQGLQFLFEYFSETQRNKGNFPGRFSGRQFSNSRSEMNVSTLELGDSALYLCASSLDINSGNTIYFGEGSWLTVV.

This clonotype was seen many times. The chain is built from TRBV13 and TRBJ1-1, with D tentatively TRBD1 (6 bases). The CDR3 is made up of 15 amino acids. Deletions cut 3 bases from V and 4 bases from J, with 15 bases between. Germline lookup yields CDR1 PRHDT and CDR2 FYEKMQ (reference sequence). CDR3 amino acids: CASSLDSQGGTEAFF. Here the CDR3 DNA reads TGTGCCAGCAGCTTGGACAGCCAAGGAGGCACTGAAGCTTTCTTT.

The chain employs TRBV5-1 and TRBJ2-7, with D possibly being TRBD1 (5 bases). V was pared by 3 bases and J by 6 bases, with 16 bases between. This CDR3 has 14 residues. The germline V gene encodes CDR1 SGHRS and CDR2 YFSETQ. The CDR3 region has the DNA TGCGCCAGCAGCTCGATCGCAGGGTTCGGCGAGCAGTACTTC. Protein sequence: CASSSIAGFGEQYF.

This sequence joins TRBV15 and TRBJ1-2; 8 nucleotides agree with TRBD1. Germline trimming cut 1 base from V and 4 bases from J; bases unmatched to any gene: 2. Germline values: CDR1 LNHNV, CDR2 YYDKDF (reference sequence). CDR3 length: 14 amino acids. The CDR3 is CATSRVGTGYGYTF. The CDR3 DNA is TGTGCCACCAGCAGAGTCGGGACAGGCTATGGCTACACCTTC. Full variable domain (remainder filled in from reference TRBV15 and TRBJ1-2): DAMVIQNPRYQVTQFGKPVTLSCSQTLNHNVMYWYQQKSSQAPKLLFHYYDKDFNNEADTPDNFQSRRPNTSFCFLDIRSPGLGDTAMYLCATSRVGTGYGYTFGSGTRLTVV.

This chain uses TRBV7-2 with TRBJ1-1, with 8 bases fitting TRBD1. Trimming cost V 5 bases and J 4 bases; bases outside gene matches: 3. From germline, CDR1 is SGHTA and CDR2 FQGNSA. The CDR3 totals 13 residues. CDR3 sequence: CASSPTGGTEAFF. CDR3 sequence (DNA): TGTGCCAGCAGCCCCACAGGGGGCACTGAAGCTTTCTTT.

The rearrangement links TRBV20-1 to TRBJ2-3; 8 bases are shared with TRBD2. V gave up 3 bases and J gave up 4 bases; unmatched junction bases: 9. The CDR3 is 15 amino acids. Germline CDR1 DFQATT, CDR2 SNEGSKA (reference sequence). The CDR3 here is CSARPSTGGPDTQYF. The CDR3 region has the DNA TGCAGTGCTAGGCCCTCGACGGGAGGGCCAGATACGCAGTATTTT.

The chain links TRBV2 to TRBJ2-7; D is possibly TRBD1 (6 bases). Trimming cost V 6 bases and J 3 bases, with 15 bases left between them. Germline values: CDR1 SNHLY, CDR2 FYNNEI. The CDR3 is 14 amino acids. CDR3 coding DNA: TGTGCCAGCAGCACAGGGACATCCTTCTACGAGCAGTACTTC. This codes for CASSTGTSFYEQYF.

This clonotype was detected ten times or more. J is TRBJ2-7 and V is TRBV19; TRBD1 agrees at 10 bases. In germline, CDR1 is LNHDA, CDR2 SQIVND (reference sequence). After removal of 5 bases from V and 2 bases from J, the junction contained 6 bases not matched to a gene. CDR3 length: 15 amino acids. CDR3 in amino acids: CASSVGTGDAYEQYF. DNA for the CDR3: TGTGCCAGTAGTGTGGGGACAGGGGACGCCTACGAGCAGTACTTC.

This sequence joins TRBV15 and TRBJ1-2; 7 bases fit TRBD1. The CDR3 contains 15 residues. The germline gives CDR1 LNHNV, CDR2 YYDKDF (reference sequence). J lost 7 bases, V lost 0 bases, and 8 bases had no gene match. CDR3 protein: CATSREQGIGVGYTF. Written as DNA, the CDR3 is TGTGCCACCAGCAGAGAACAGGGGATTGGGGTTGGCTACACCTTC.